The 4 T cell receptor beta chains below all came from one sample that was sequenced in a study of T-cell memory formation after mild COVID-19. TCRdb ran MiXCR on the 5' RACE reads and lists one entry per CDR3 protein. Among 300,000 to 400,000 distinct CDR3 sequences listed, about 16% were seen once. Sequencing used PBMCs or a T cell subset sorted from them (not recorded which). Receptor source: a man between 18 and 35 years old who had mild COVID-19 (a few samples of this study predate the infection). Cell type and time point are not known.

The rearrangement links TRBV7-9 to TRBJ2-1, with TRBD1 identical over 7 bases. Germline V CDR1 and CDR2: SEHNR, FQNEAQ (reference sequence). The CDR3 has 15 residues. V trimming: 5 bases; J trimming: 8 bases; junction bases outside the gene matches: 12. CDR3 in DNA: TGTGCCAGCAGCCCGAACAGGGGCCCCCGGCATGAGCAGTTCTTC. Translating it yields CASSPNRGPRHEQFF. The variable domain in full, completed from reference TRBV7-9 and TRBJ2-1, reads DTGVSQNPRHKITKRGQNVTFRCDPISEHNRLYWYRQTLGQGPEFLTYFQNEAQLEKSRLLSDRFSAERPKGSFSTLEIQRTEQGDSAMYLCASSPNRGPRHEQFFGPGTRLTVL.

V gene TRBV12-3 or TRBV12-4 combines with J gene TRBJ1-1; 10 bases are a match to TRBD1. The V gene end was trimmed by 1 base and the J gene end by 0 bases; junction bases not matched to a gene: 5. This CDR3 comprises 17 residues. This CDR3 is CASSLGQGAHLNTEAFF. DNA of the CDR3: TGTGCCAGCAGTTTAGGACAGGGGGCGCATTTGAACACTGAAGCTTTCTTT.

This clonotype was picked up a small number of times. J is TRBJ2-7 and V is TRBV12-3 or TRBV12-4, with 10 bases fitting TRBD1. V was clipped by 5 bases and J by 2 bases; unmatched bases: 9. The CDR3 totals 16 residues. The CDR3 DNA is TGTGCCAGCAGTCCAGGGTCGGGACAGGGGACCTACGAGCAGTACTTC. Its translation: CASSPGSGQGTYEQYF.

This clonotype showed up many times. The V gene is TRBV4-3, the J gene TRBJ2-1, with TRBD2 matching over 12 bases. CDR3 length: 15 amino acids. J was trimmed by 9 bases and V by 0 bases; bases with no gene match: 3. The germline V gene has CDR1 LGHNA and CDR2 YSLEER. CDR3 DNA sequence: TGCGCCAGCAGCCAAGATCAACTAGCGGGGGGTGAGCAGTTCTTC. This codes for CASSQDQLAGGEQFF.